These T cell receptor beta chains were read from a single sample in a study of T cell responses to AZD1222 COVID-19 vaccine. Generated by immunoSEQ multiplex PCR, the TCRdb table keeps only in-frame clones and is missing some. This table has 85,000 to 90,000 clones, roughly nine tenths appearing once. Specimen: peripheral blood, collected 28 days after the second AZD1222 dose. The receptors here all came from an adult who received the AZD1222 COVID-19 vaccine. Both conserved end residues are part of each CDR3. Each record gives: J gene, V gene, clone size, D gene, CDR3 protein, CDR3 DNA. The D gene is left open where the match is weak. Expanded clones get a size class; other rows say once, few or many, or leave the size out.

>TRBJ1-5|TRBV7-3|NA|NA
CASSPGSNQPQHF
TGTGCCAGCAGCCCCGGAAGCAATCAGCCCCAGCATTTT
>TRBJ1-2|TRBV6-5|NA|NA
CASSYSTVANYGYTF
TGTGCCAGCAGTTACTCGACAGTAGCTAACTATGGCTACACCTTC
>TRBJ1-5|TRBV10-2|once|NA
CASSDTAGPNQPQHF
TGCGCCAGCAGCGACACAGCAGGGCCCAATCAGCCCCAGCATTTT
>TRBJ1-1|TRBV7-2|NA|NA
CASSLTGRANTEAFF
TGTGCCAGCAGCCTAACGGGACGGGCGAACACTGAAGCTTTCTTT
>TRBJ1-2|TRBV3-1/TRBV3-2|NA|TRBD1
CASTKTGGDGYTF
TGTGCCAGCACCAAGACAGGGGGCGATGGCTACACCTTC
>TRBJ2-5|TRBV18|NA|NA
CASSPQETQYF
TGTGCCAGCTCCCCCCAAGAGACCCAGTACTTC
>TRBJ2-3|TRBV7-8|NA|NA
CASSPGQYLYTQYF
TGTGCCAGCAGTCCAGGGCAGTACCTATATACGCAGTATTTT
>TRBJ1-2|TRBV6-1|once|NA
CASSEFGGVEGYTF
TGTGCCAGCAGTGAATTTGGCGGGGTGGAAGGCTACACCTTC
>TRBJ1-2|TRBV5-4|NA|NA
CASSLRGTYGYTF
TGTGCCAGCAGCTTACGGGGAACCTATGGCTACACCTTC
>TRBJ2-1|TRBV23-1|NA|NA
CASSQCGEYNEQFF
TGCGCCAGCAGTCAATGCGGAGAGTACAATGAGCAGTTCTTC
>TRBJ1-4|TRBV6-5|NA|NA
CASRPGAPNEKLFF
TGTGCCAGCAGGCCGGGGGCCCCTAATGAAAAACTGTTTTTT
>TRBJ2-1|TRBV5-1|NA|TRBD1
CASSKGTGSSYNEQFF
TGCGCCAGCAGCAAAGGGACAGGGTCCTCCTACAATGAGCAGTTCTTC
>TRBJ1-5|TRBV2|NA|NA
CASSSLAYSNQPQHF
TGTGCCAGCAGTAGTTTAGCATATAGCAATCAGCCCCAGCATTTT
>TRBJ2-5|TRBV7-2|NA|TRBD2
CASSSNPGGLASETQYF
TGTGCCAGCAGCTCAAACCCTGGGGGACTAGCGTCAGAGACCCAGTACTTC
>TRBJ2-3|TRBV5-4|NA|NA
CASSLAVSTDTQYF
TGTGCCAGCAGCTTGGCGGTGAGCACAGATACGCAGTATTTT
>TRBJ2-1|TRBV7-3|NA|TRBD2
CASSLTLAGGRSEQFF
TGTGCCAGCAGCTTAACGCTGGCGGGGGGGCGGAGTGAGCAGTTCTTC
>TRBJ1-2|TRBV29-1|NA|TRBD1
CSVVPLGQSNYGYTF
TGCAGCGTCGTTCCTTTGGGACAGTCAAACTATGGCTACACCTTC
>TRBJ2-7|TRBV7-2|NA|TRBD2
CASSSPSFGGEEQYF
TGTGCCAGCAGCTCCCCCTCATTTGGGGGGGAAGAGCAGTACTTC
>TRBJ2-7|TRBV20-1|once|NA
CSARDRELHF
TGCAGTGCTAGAGACCGGGAGCTCCACTTC
>TRBJ2-2|TRBV11-2|NA|NA
CASILAGARGPTGELFF
TGTGCCAGCATCCTAGCAGGGGCGCGGGGCCCCACCGGGGAGCTGTTTTTT
>TRBJ2-6|TRBV7-3|NA|NA
CASSLTGSSGANVLTF
TGTGCCAGCAGCTTAACGGGCAGCTCTGGGGCCAACGTCCTGACTTTC
>TRBJ2-3|TRBV20-1|NA|NA
CSASATTSTDTQYF
TGCAGTGCTAGTGCCACGACTAGCACAGATACGCAGTATTTT
>TRBJ1-1|TRBV7-9|NA|NA
CASSFTGPNTEAFF
TGTGCCAGCAGCTTTACAGGGCCGAACACTGAAGCTTTCTTT
>TRBJ2-1|TRBV9|NA|TRBD2
CASSGRGGYNEQFF
TGTGCCAGCAGCGGGCGCGGGGGCTACAATGAGCAGTTCTTC
>TRBJ1-3|TRBV9|NA|NA
CASSSYPPGNTIYF
TGTGCCAGCAGCTCCTATCCACCTGGAAACACCATATATTTT
>TRBJ2-3|TRBV2|NA|TRBD2
CASSKTSGGTDTQYF
TGTGCCAGCAGTAAGACTAGCGGGGGCACAGATACGCAGTATTTT
>TRBJ1-2|TRBV6-1|NA|TRBD1
CASSEAGQGGFYGYTF
TGTGCCAGCAGTGAAGCAGGACAGGGGGGGTTCTATGGCTACACCTTC
>TRBJ1-1|TRBV28|NA|NA
CASSLPGNTEAFF
TGTGCCAGCAGTTTACCGGGGAACACTGAAGCTTTCTTT